This TCR beta chain was documented in a study of blood T cell repertoires in COVID-19. Background on the study: Acute and convalescent COVID-19 samples came from the United States, Italy and Spain.

This clone was recorded a few times. How the authors handled the data: Estimation of nucleated cell counts was performed using reference gene primer amplification. Repertoires were generated with immunoSEQ multiplex PCR, while TCRdb's copy carries only in-frame clones and drops some. The V and J calls and the clone size are those of that table, but D and trimming were determined from the DNA. The repertoire holds fewer than 80,000 clones, with approximately 86% as singletons. Seattle enrolled patients during active infection and tracked them longitudinally. From germline, CDR1 is LGHNA and CDR2 YSLEER. This CDR3 has 14 residues. J gave up 6 bases and V 4 bases, and 3 bases lay outside the gene matches.

Sequenced material: peripheral blood. The receptor was isolated from a man older than 75 with COVID-19, enrolled during active disease. The V call is TRBV4-3, the J call TRBJ1-6, with 7 bases aligning to TRBD1. The CDR3 reads CASSLQGTNSPLHF. Written as DNA, the CDR3 is TGCGCCAGCAGCCTACAGGGGACTAATTCACCCCTCCACTTT.